This T cell receptor beta chain appears in the sequencing data of a study of long-term antiretroviral therapy in people with HIV. Study-wide results and caveats: In samples taken after ART, diversity increased but remained below transplant donor control levels.

Researchers ran immunoSEQ v3.0 at survey level. Profiling relied on immunoSEQ multiplex PCR, and the TCRdb table lists in-frame clones only, not all of them. The sample records about 23,000 clones, about four fifths being singletons. This clone was found a few times. Its antigen remains unidentified. The CDR3 loop spans 11 amino acids. Sequencing used unsorted PBMCs, obtained 1.5 years after starting antiretroviral therapy. The sequence came from a man aged 30 to 39 with HIV. The chain links TRBV21-1 to TRBJ1-2. TRBV21-1 is listed as a pseudogene. The CDR3 DNA reads TGTGCCAGCAGCTCCCTGGGTGGCTACACCTTC. Its translation: CASSSLGGYTF.